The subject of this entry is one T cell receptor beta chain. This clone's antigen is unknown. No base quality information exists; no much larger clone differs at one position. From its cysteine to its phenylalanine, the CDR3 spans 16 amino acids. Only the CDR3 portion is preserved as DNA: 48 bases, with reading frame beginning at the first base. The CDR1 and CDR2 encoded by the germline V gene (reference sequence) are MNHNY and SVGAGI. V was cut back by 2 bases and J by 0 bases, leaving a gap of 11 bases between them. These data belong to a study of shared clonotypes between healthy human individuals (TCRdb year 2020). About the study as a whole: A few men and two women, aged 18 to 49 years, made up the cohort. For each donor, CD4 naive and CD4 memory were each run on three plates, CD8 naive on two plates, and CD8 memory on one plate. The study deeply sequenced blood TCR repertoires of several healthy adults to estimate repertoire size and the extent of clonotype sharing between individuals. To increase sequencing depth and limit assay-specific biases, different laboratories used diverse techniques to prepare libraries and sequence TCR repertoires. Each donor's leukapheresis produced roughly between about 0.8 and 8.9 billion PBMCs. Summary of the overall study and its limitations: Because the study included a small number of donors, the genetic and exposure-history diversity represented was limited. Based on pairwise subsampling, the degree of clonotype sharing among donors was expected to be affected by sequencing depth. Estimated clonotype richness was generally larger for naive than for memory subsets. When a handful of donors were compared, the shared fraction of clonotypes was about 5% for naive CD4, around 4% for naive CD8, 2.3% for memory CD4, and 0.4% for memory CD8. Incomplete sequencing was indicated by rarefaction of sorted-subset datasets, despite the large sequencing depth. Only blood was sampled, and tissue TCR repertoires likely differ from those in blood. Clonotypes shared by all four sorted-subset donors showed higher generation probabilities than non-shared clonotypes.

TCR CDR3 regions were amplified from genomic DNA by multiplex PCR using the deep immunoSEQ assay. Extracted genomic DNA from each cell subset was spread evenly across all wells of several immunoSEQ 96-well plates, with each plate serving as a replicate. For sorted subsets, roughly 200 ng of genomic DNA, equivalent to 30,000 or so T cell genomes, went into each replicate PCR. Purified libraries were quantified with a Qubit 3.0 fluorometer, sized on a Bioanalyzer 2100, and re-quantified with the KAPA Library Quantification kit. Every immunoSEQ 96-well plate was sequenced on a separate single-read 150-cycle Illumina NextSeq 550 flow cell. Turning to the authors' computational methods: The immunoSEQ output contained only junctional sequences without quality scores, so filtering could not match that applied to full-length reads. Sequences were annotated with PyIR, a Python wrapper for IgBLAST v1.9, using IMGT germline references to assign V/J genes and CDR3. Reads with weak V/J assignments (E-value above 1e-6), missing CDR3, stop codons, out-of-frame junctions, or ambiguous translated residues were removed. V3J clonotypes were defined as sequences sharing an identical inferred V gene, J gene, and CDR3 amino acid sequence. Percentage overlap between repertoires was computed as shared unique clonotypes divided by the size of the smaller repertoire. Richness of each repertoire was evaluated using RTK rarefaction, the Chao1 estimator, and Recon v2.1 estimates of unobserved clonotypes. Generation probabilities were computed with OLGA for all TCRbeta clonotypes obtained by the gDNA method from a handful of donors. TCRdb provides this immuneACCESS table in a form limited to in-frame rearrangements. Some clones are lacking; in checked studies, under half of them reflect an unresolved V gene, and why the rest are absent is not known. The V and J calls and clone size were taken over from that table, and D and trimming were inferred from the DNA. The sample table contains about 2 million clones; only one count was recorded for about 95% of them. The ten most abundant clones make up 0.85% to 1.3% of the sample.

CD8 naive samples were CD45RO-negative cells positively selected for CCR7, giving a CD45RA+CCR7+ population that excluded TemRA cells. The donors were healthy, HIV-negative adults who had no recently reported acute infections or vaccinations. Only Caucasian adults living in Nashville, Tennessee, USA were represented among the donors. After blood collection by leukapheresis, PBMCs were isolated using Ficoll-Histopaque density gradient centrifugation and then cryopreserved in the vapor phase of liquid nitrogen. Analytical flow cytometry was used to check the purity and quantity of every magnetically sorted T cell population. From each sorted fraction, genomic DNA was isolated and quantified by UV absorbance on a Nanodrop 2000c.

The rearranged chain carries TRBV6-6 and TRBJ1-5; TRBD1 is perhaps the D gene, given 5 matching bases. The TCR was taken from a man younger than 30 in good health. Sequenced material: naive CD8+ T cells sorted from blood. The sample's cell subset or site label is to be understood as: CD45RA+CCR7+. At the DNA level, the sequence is TGTGCCAGCAGTTACGAGGGAAGGGGTAGCAATCAGCCCCAGCATTTT. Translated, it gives CASSYEGRGSNQPQHF.